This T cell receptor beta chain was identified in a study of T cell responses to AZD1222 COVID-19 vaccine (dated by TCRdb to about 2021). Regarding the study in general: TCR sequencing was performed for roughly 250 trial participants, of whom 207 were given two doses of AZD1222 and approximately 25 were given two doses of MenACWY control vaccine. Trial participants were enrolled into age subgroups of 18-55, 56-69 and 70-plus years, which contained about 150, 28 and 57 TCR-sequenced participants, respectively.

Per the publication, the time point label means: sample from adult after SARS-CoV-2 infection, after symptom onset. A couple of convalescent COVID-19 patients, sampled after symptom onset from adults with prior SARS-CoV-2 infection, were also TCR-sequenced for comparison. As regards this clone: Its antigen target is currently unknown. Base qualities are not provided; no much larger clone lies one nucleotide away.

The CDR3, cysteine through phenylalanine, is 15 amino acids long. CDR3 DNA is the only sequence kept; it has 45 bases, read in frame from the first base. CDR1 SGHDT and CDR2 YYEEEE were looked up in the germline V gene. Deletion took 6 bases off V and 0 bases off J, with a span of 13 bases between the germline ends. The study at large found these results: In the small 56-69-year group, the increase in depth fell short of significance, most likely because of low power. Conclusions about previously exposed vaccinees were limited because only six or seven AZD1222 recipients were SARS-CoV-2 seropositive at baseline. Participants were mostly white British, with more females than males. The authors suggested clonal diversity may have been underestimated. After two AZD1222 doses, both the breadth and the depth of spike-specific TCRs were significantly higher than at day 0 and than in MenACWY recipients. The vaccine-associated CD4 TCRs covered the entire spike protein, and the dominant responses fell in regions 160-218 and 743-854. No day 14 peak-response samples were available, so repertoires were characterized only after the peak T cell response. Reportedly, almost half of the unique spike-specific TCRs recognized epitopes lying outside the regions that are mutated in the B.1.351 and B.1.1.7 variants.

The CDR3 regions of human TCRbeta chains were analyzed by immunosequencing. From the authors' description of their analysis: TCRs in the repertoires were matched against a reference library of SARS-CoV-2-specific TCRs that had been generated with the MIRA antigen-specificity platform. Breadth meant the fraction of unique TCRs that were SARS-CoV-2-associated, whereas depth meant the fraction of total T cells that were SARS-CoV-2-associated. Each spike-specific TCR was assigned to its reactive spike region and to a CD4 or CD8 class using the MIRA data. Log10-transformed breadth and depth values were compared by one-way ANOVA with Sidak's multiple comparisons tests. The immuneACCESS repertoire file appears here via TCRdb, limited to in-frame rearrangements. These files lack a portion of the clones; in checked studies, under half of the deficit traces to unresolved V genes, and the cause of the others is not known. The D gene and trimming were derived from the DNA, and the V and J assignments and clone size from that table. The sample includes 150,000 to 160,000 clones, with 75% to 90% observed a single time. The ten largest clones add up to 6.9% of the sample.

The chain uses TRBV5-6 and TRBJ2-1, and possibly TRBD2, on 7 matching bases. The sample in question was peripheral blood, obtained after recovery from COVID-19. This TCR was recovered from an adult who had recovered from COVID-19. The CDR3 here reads CASKSGDYSYNEQFF. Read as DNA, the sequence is TGTGCCAGCAAGTCAGGGGACTACTCCTACAATGAGCAGTTCTTC.